A selection of T cell receptor beta chains follows, all from one sample in a study of memory CD4+ T cells and cytomegalovirus serostatus. Some clones are missing from TCRdb's copy, which holds only in-frame ones; the method was immunoSEQ multiplex PCR. The sample contains 50,000 to 55,000 clones, approximately 78% of which appear only once. Sample: memory CD4+ T cells from blood. All receptors derive from an adult in good health and CMV-seronegative. The CDR3 runs from the conserved cysteine through the conserved F or W. The order of the fields is V gene, clone size, J gene, CDR3 protein. Not every row has a clone size; where given, it reads once, few, many or a size class.

v_call: TRBV6-5
clone_size: -
j_call: TRBJ2-2
cdr3_aa: CASSSFGQGALGELFF

v_call: TRBV11-2
clone_size: -
j_call: TRBJ2-7
cdr3_aa: CASSLDTLGGAMYEQYF

v_call: TRBV30
clone_size: few
j_call: TRBJ1-3
cdr3_aa: CAWSASGSSGNTIYF

v_call: TRBV6-4
clone_size: -
j_call: TRBJ1-6
cdr3_aa: CASSRGTGPNSPLHF

v_call: TRBV5-6
clone_size: -
j_call: TRBJ1-4
cdr3_aa: CASSARQGAHRKLFF

v_call: TRBV2
clone_size: -
j_call: TRBJ2-7
cdr3_aa: CASSPTQGRNHEQYF

v_call: TRBV5-6
clone_size: -
j_call: TRBJ2-7
cdr3_aa: CASSFPGLANEQYF

v_call: TRBV30
clone_size: -
j_call: TRBJ2-3
cdr3_aa: CAGNKRGDTDTQYF

v_call: TRBV7-9
clone_size: few
j_call: TRBJ1-2
cdr3_aa: CASSLRDRANYGYTF

v_call: TRBV27
clone_size: -
j_call: TRBJ1-6
cdr3_aa: CASSPRQGTINSPLHF